This TCR beta chain was recovered during a study of blood T cell repertoires in COVID-19. At the level of the study: The United States, Italy and Spain provided the acute and convalescent COVID-19 samples. T cells, B-cell-depleted T cells, or PBMCs provided the cDNA or gDNA that served as material.

The CDR3 is 15 amino acids. The ends were cut back, 3 bases at V and 2 bases at J, with 11 bases in the middle. Germline V lookup: CDR1 SGHVS, CDR2 FQNEAQ. Those enrolled, adults aged 18 to 89 years, came from roughly 23 US areas. Each participant's cohort was designated according to participant-reported clinical history. Sequencing used immunoSEQ multiplex PCR; TCRdb keeps in-frame clones, though not all of them. The profile shows about 260,000 clones, around 80% of them singletons. The source material was PBMCs or T cells enriched from blood (not recorded which). The chain joins TRBV7-8 to TRBJ1-5; tentative D call: TRBD1 (5 bases). The receptor was derived from a man aged 25-40 years with acute COVID-19. Written as DNA, the CDR3 is TGTGCCAGCAGCTTCGGGCAGGGTCGCAATCAGCCCCAGCATTTT. This codes for CASSFGQGRNQPQHF.